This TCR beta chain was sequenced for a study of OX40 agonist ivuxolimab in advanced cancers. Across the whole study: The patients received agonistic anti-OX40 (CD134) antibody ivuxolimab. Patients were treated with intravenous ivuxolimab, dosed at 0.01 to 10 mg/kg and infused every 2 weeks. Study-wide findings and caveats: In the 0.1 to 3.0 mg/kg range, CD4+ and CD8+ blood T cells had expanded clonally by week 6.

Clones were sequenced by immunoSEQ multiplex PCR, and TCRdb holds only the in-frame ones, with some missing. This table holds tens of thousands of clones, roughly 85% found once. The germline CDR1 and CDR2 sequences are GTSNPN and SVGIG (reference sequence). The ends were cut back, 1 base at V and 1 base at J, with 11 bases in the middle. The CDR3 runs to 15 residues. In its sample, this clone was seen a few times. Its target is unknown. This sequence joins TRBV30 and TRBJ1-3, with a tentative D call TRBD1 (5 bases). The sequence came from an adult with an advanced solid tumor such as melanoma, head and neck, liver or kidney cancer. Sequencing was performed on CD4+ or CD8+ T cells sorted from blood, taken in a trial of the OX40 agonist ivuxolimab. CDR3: CAWSAGPLSGNTIYF. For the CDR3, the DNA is TGTGCCTGGAGTGCGGGACCGCTTTCTGGAAACACCATATATTTT.